The 27 T cell receptor beta chains below all came from one sample that was sequenced in a study of blood T cell repertoires in COVID-19. Profiled with immunoSEQ multiplex PCR; TCRdb holds only in-frame clones, not every one. The sample consists of fewer than 150,000 clones, roughly four fifths of them appearing once. The material sequenced was peripheral blood. The receptors come from a human donor in a cohort sampled during active COVID-19.

This chain links TRBV3-1 (or the pseudogene TRBV3-2) with TRBJ1-4; D not resolved. Trimming removed 4 bases from V and 4 bases from J, with 4 bases in between. Germline V gives CDR1 LGHDT, CDR2 YNNKEL (reference sequence). The CDR3 loop spans 12 amino acids. In DNA form, the CDR3 reads TGTGCCAGCAGCCCGAGTAATGAAAAACTGTTTTTT. Residues: CASSPSNEKLFF.

The CDR3 sequence: CASSLAAGWNNEQFF. The CDR3 coding sequence is TGCGCCAGCAGCTTGGCTGCAGGGTGGAACAATGAGCAGTTCTTC. The chain uses TRBV5-1 and TRBJ2-1; TRBD1 is a possible D gene (5 bases). The CDR3 runs to 15 residues. The germline V and J ends were trimmed by 0 bases and 5 bases, with 12 bases remaining between them. The germline V gene encodes CDR1 SGHRS and CDR2 YFSETQ. The whole variable domain, filled in from reference TRBV5-1 and TRBJ2-1, reads KAGVTQTPRYLIKTRGQQVTLSCSPISGHRSVSWYQQTPGQGLQFLFEYFSETQRNKGNFPGRFSGRQFSNSRSEMNVSTLELGDSALYLCASSLAAGWNNEQFFGPGTRLTVL.

The chain links TRBV4-1 to TRBJ2-3, with D unclear. The CDR3 spans 15 residues. Germline CDR1 is MGHRA and CDR2 is YSYEKL. Trimming took off 3 bases at V and 2 bases at J, with 12 bases between the two ends. CDR3 coding DNA: TGCGCCAGCAGCCATCGAGGCACGATCACAGATACGCAGTATTTT. This translates into CASSHRGTITDTQYF.

The chain uses TRBV6-2 or TRBV6-3 and TRBJ2-2, with TRBD1 identical over 9 bases. This CDR3 region has 14 residues. CDR1 and CDR2 from the germline V gene are MNHEY and SVGEGT. J was trimmed by 4 bases and V by 4 bases; bases with no gene match: 1. The CDR3 nucleotides are TGTGCCAGCAGTTTGACAGGGGGCACCGGGGAGCTGTTTTTT. Its translation is CASSLTGGTGELFF.

This clone showed up just a few times. This chain joins TRBV7-8 and TRBJ2-7, with D perhaps TRBD1 (6 bases). The CDR3 has 18 residues. The germline V gene encodes CDR1 SGHVS and CDR2 FQNEAQ. V lost 1 base and J 0 bases, leaving 19 bases between the germline ends. Here the CDR3 DNA reads TGTGCCAGCAGCTTAGTTTTTTCTTACAGGGACCTCTCCTACGAGCAGTACTTC. Amino acids: CASSLVFSYRDLSYEQYF.

The chain employs TRBV5-6 and TRBJ2-2; 7 bases are shared with TRBD1. The CDR3 runs to 15 residues. Germline lookup yields CDR1 SGHDT and CDR2 YYEEEE. Trimming removed 3 bases from V and 8 bases from J; junction bases left unmatched: 10. The CDR3: CASSSGKRGLGELFF. Here the CDR3 DNA reads TGTGCCAGCAGCTCGGGGAAGAGGGGGCTGGGGGAGCTGTTTTTT.

CDR3 DNA: TGTGCCAGCAGTGAAGCGGGCGGGGAGCAGTACTTC. As protein: CASSEAGGEQYF. The chain recombines TRBV6-1 with TRBJ2-7, with D possibly matching TRBD2 (5 bases). The V end was cut by 0 bases, the J end by 7 bases, with 7 bases between. Germline V gene data show CDR1 as MNHNS and CDR2 as SASEGT. The CDR3 runs 12 residues.

V gene TRBV5-1 combines with J gene TRBJ1-1, with D possibly being TRBD1 (5 bases). Germline V gene sequence: CDR1 SGHRS, CDR2 YFSETQ. The ends were cut back, 4 bases at V and 1 base at J, with 11 bases in the middle. The length of the CDR3 is 14 residues. CDR3 region: CASSQGIRNTEAFF. In DNA, the CDR3 is TGCGCCAGCAGCCAGGGTATCCGGAACACTGAAGCTTTCTTT.

This clone was observed a few times. This chain joins TRBV3-1 (or the pseudogene TRBV3-2) and TRBJ1-1, with a weak D call TRBD1 (5 bases). This CDR3 has 14 amino acids. Germline loops: CDR1 LGHDT, CDR2 YNNKEL (reference sequence). V lost 3 bases, J lost 1 base, and 9 bases lay in between. The CDR3 loop is CASSQGTGNTEAFF. In DNA, the CDR3 is TGTGCCAGCAGCCAGGGTACAGGGAACACTGAAGCTTTCTTT.

The rearrangement uses TRBV4-2 and TRBJ1-5, with D possibly TRBD1 on 6 matching bases. Germline V CDR1 and CDR2: LGHNA, YNFKEQ. The CDR3 totals 20 residues. Trimming removed 0 bases at V and 2 bases at J, with 23 bases between. The DNA for the CDR3 is TGTGCCAGCAGCCAAGATCTACATTTAGGGGCGGCAGGGGGCAATCAGCCCCAGCATTTT. Protein product: CASSQDLHLGAAGGNQPQHF.

This rearrangement joins TRBV9 to TRBJ1-2; no clear D gene. The germline V gene has CDR1 SGDLS and CDR2 YYNGEE. This CDR3 region has 13 residues. V was trimmed by 0 bases and J by 1 base, leaving 4 bases between them. CDR3 sequence: CASSVADNYGYTF. DNA for the CDR3: TGTGCCAGCAGCGTAGCAGATAACTATGGCTACACCTTC.

V usage is TRBV18 and J usage is TRBJ2-7; D call uncertain. The length of the CDR3 is 13 residues. The V and J ends lost 4 bases and 1 base respectively, with 8 bases between them. Germline V gene data show CDR1 as KGHSH and CDR2 as LQKENI. CDR3 bases: TGTGCCAGCTCACTCGCGTTGTCCTACGAGCAGTACTTC. Translation: CASSLALSYEQYF.

This clone was found once. The chain employs TRBV7-2 and TRBJ1-2, with D possibly being TRBD1 (6 bases). Germline V lookup: CDR1 SGHTA, CDR2 FQGNSA. Trimming pared 1 base from V and 6 bases from J, leaving 12 bases between. The CDR3 consists of 14 residues. The CDR3 region has the DNA TGTGCCAGCAGCTTAGTCTACAGGGAGAATGGCTACACCTTC. This encodes CASSLVYRENGYTF.

The chain is built from TRBV5-4 and TRBJ2-3; TRBD1 matches 7 bases. J gave up 5 bases and V 5 bases, and 14 bases lay outside the gene matches. Germline V gives CDR1 SGHNT, CDR2 YYREEE (reference sequence). This CDR3 comprises 16 residues. The CDR3 nucleotides read TGTGCCAGCAGTATGCCCAAACAGGGGTTTGGAGATACGCAGTATTTT. Its protein is CASSMPKQGFGDTQYF. The full variable domain, in which reference TRBV5-4 and TRBJ2-3 provide the parts outside the CDR3, is ETGVTQSPTHLIKTRGQQVTLRCSSQSGHNTVSWYQQALGQGPQFIFQYYREEENGRGNFPPRFSGLQFPNYSSELNVNALELDDSALYLCASSMPKQGFGDTQYFGPGTRLTVL.

V and J are TRBV5-1 and TRBJ2-3; 7 bases align to TRBD1. CDR3 length: 16 amino acids. Looked up from germline, CDR1 is SGHRS and CDR2 is YFSETQ. The V and J ends lost 4 bases and 0 bases, in that order; junction bases with no gene match: 8. Written as DNA, the CDR3 is TGCGCCAGCAGCAAAGGGACAGTTCGGAGCACAGATACGCAGTATTTT. Its protein product is CASSKGTVRSTDTQYF.

In its sample, this clone was seen once. The CDR3 nucleotides are TGCAGCGTTGAAACGGGGTCCCGAAGCGGAAACACCATATATTTT. Its protein is CSVETGSRSGNTIYF. The rearrangement links TRBV29-1 to TRBJ1-3, with D uncertain. The germline CDR1 and CDR2 sequences are SQVTM and ANQGSEA. The CDR3 covers 15 residues. Trimming took 2 bases from V and 4 from J, leaving 15 bases between them.

The genes are TRBV6-6 and TRBJ2-1; TRBD2 aligns across 10 bases. Germline CDR1 MNHNY, CDR2 SVGAGI (reference sequence). V lost 5 bases, J lost 7 bases, and 17 bases stayed unmatched. CDR3 length equals 18 residues. In DNA form, the CDR3 reads TGTGCCAGCAGTCTTCTCGAGGGAGCGGGGGGGCCAGGGAATGAGCAGTTCTTC. Translated: CASSLLEGAGGPGNEQFF.

The genes are TRBV19 and TRBJ1-5; tentatively, D is TRBD1 (6 bases). This CDR3 comprises 14 residues. The germline V gene encodes CDR1 LNHDA and CDR2 SQIVND (reference sequence). The germline V and J ends were trimmed by 4 bases and 5 bases, with 12 bases remaining between them. The CDR3 region is CASSTRDTYQPQHF. The CDR3 DNA reads as TGTGCCAGTAGTACCCGGGACACCTATCAGCCCCAGCATTTT.

The CDR3 here is CASSFYELNSGNTIYF. The CDR3 bases are TGCGCCAGCAGCTTCTATGAGCTAAACTCTGGAAACACCATATATTTT. The chain recombines TRBV5-1 with TRBJ1-3; D is ambiguous. The CDR3 is made up of 16 amino acids. CDR1 is SGHRS and CDR2 is YFSETQ in the germline V gene. Trimming took 2 bases from V and 0 from J, leaving 12 bases between them.

The chain couples TRBV28 to TRBJ1-5; maybe TRBD1 (5 bases). The CDR3 extends over 14 amino acids. The germline gives CDR1 MDHEN, CDR2 SYDVKM. V dropped 7 bases and J dropped 7 bases, with 17 bases sitting between them. The CDR3 DNA reads as TGTGCCAGCAACCCCCTTGCAGGGCCCCAGCCCCAGCATTTT. It specifies CASNPLAGPQPQHF.

The J gene is TRBJ2-3, the V gene TRBV10-3, with D possibly being TRBD2 (7 bases). The CDR3 has 15 residues. The germline V gene encodes CDR1 ENHRY and CDR2 SYGVKD. Trimming stripped 11 bases from V and 2 bases from J, with 20 bases between. The CDR3 bases are TGTGCCTCCACGGGGGGCGGGGGACTCACAGATACGCAGTATTTT. Amino acids: CASTGGGGLTDTQYF.

This chain connects TRBV5-4 to TRBJ2-5, with D possibly matching TRBD1 (5 bases). Germline V gene lookup returns CDR1 SGHNT and CDR2 YYREEE (reference sequence). The CDR3 has 13 residues. The V gene lost 4 bases and the J gene lost 4 bases, with 11 bases spanning the gap. The CDR3 protein is CASSTVGRETQYF. CDR3 DNA: TGTGCCAGCAGCACGGTGGGGCGAGAGACCCAGTACTTC.

The chain uses TRBV15 and TRBJ1-2; perhaps TRBD1 as D (5 bases). The CDR3 contains 14 residues. V shed 6 bases and J shed 7 bases, with 18 bases lying between them. The germline CDR1 and CDR2 sequences are LNHNV and YYDKDF (reference sequence). CDR3 DNA: TGTGCCACCAGTATCGACAAAGGGGCCTCTGGCTACACCTTC. It codes for CATSIDKGASGYTF. The whole variable domain, filled in from reference TRBV15 and TRBJ1-2, reads DAMVIQNPRYQVTQFGKPVTLSCSQTLNHNVMYWYQQKSSQAPKLLFHYYDKDFNNEADTPDNFQSRRPNTSFCFLDIRSPGLGDTAMYLCATSIDKGASGYTFGSGTRLTVV.

The chain employs TRBV5-1 and TRBJ2-5; 9 bases are shared with TRBD2. V dropped 4 bases and J dropped 3; count of bases not matched to a gene: 7. Germline CDR1 is SGHRS and CDR2 is YFSETQ. The CDR3 has 15 amino acids. CDR3 coding DNA: TGCGCCAGCAGCCTCCTAGCGGGGTATGAAGAGACCCAGTACTTC. Translated, it gives CASSLLAGYEETQYF.

The rearrangement uses TRBV6-6 and TRBJ1-2; perhaps TRBD1 as D (5 bases). The V end lost 2 bases, the J end lost 7 bases, and 11 bases lay between the germline ends. This CDR3 comprises 13 residues. CDR1 is MNHNY, CDR2 SVGAGI, per germline (reference sequence). The CDR3 loop reads CASSYGGGGGYTF. The CDR3, as DNA: TGTGCCAGCAGTTACGGGGGGGGTGGTGGCTACACCTTC.

V gene TRBV4-2 combines with J gene TRBJ1-5, with 9 bases that match TRBD1. The CDR3 runs 14 residues. Per the germline V gene, CDR1 is LGHNA and CDR2 is YNFKEQ. V was clipped by 4 bases and J by 9 bases; unmatched bases: 7. In nucleotides, the CDR3 is TGTGCCAGCAGCCCATACAGGGGGCTAACGCCCCAGCATTTT. Translating gives CASSPYRGLTPQHF.

The CDR3 region has the DNA TGCGCCAGCAGCCGACAGCCCTCAGGGGATTCACCCCTCCACTTT. It translates to CASSRQPSGDSPLHF. V gene TRBV5-1 combines with J gene TRBJ1-6; tentatively, D is TRBD1 (6 bases). Germline V gene lookup returns CDR1 SGHRS and CDR2 YFSETQ. Trimming took 4 bases from V and 8 from J, leaving 16 bases between them. The CDR3 runs 15 residues.